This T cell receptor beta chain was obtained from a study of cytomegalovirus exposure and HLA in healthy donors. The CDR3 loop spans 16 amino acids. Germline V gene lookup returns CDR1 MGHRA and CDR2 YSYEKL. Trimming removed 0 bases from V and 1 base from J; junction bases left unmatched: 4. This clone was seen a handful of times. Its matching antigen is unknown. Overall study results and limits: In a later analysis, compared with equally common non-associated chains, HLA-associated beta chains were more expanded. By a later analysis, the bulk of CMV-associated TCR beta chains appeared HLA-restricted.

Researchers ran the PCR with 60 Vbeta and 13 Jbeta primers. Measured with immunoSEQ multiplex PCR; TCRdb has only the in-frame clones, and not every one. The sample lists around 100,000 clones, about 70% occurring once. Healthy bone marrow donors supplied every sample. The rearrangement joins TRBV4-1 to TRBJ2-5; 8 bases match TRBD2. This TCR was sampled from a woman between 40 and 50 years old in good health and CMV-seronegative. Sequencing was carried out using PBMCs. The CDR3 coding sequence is TGCGCCAGCAGCCAAGATACTAGCGGTGCCCAAGAGACCCAGTACTTC. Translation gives CASSQDTSGAQETQYF.